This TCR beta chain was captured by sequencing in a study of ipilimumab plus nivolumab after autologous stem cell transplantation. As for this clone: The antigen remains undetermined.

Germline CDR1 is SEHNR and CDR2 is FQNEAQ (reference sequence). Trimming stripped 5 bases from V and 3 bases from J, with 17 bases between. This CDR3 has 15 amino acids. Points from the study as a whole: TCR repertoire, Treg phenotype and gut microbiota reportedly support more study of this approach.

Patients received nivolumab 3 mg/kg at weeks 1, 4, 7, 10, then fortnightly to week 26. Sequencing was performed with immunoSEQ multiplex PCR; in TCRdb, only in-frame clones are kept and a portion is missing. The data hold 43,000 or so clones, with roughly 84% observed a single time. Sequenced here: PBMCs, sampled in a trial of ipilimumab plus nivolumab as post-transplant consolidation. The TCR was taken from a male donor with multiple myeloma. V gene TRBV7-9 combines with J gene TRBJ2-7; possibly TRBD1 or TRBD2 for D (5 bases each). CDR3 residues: CASSRTGTRDYEQYF. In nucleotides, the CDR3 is TGTGCCAGCAGCCGTACAGGAACGAGGGACTACGAGCAGTACTTC.